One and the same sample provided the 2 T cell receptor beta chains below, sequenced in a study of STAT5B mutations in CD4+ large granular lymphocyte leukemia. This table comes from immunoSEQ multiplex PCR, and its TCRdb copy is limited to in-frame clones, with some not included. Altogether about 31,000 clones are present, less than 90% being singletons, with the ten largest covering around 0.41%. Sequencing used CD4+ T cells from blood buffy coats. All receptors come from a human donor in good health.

Written as DNA, the CDR3 is TGTGCCAGCAGTGAAGAAAGGACAGGGGGCACCTACGAGCAGTACTTC. This translates into CASSEERTGGTYEQYF. The rearrangement joins TRBV6-1 to TRBJ2-7; 11 bases are a match to TRBD1. The V gene's germline CDR1 is MNHNS and CDR2 SASEGT. Trimming at V came to 1 base and at J to 2 bases, leaving 4 bases not matched to a gene. The CDR3 consists of 16 residues.

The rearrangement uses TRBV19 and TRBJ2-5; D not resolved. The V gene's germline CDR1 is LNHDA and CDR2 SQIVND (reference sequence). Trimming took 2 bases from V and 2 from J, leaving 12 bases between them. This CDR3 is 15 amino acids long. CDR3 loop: CASSISPGVQETQYF. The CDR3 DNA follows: TGTGCCAGTAGTATATCCCCGGGCGTACAAGAGACCCAGTACTTC.